The source of this T cell receptor beta chain is a study of blood T cell repertoires in COVID-19. Study at large: COVID-19 samples, acute and convalescent, were from the United States, Italy and Spain.

The CDR3 has 13 residues. V lost 6 bases and J lost 6, with 11 bases in between. Looked up from germline, CDR1 is SNHLY and CDR2 is FYNNEI. Patients at the Seattle site were enrolled during active infection and followed longitudinally. Authors' methods: Estimation of nucleated cell counts was performed using reference gene primer amplification. Here immunoSEQ multiplex PCR was the method, and the copy in TCRdb shows in-frame clones only, minus some. V and J calls and clone size are as listed in that table; D and trimming were resolved from the DNA. The table has about 56,000 clones, approximately 88% seen once.

The origin of this receptor is a man in his sixties with COVID-19, enrolled during active disease. The sample was peripheral blood. The chain carries TRBV2 and TRBJ2-2; a possible D gene is TRBD2 (5 bases). As DNA, the CDR3 is TGTGCCAGCAGAGAGGGCCCCGCCGGGGAGCTGTTTTTT. This codes for CASREGPAGELFF.